The 16 T cell receptor beta chains below were found in one sample sequenced in a study of regulatory T cells in long-lasting Graves disease. Described time point: newly diagnosed GD, antithyroid drugs for less than 3 months. The TCR library was made from RNA that had been extracted from PBMCs in TRIzol. HTBI primers from iRepertoire and Arm-PCR of CDR3 regions yielded the TCR beta libraries. Each CDR3 protein is one row after TCRdb ran MiXCR on the multiplex PCR reads. The sample yields 250,000 or so distinct CDR3 sequences, 20% seen once. The sample in question was peripheral blood mononuclear cells (PBMCs), obtained at new diagnosis, from a patient treated with antithyroid drugs. The receptor source for this set is a female donor with Graves disease.

This clonotype was seen only a few times. The rearrangement uses TRBV18 and TRBJ1-1; D is undetermined. The CDR3 consists of 16 residues. Germline V gives CDR1 KGHSH, CDR2 LQKENI. The V end was cut by 4 bases, the J end by 5 bases, with 20 bases between. CDR3 sequence reads: CASSLDTPGIGTEAFF. The CDR3 DNA follows: TGTGCCAGCTCACTCGACACCCCGGGGATTGGAACTGAAGCTTTCTTT.

Many counts were recorded for this clonotype. The chain has TRBV7-6 and TRBJ1-2; D gene unclear. The V end was cut by 5 bases, the J end by 4 bases, with 11 bases between. This CDR3 has 13 amino acids. Germline V CDR1 and CDR2: SGHVS, FNYEAQ. In DNA form, the CDR3 reads TGTGCCAGCAGCGATCTTTCGGGCTATGGCTACACCTTC. Its protein is CASSDLSGYGYTF.

This clonotype has a count of ten or more. The chain employs TRBV2 and TRBJ2-7; 13 positions agree with TRBD2. After removal of 4 bases from V and 4 bases from J, the junction contained 4 bases not matched to a gene. The CDR3 length is 15 residues. Germline assignment: CDR1 SNHLY and CDR2 FYNNEI. Here the CDR3 reads CASSARTSGSYEQYF. CDR3 nucleotides: TGTGCCAGCAGTGCCCGGACTAGCGGGAGTTACGAGCAGTACTTC.

Ten or more counts support this clonotype. J is TRBJ1-1 and V is TRBV11-3, with D possibly TRBD1 on 6 matching bases. The CDR3 runs to 15 residues. Germline V gene lookup returns CDR1 SGHNT and CDR2 YENEEA. V lost 5 bases and J lost 6, with 19 bases in between. The CDR3 region is CASSPLRGRRAEAFF. CDR3 sequence (DNA): TGTGCCAGCAGCCCCCTCCGGGGGCGAAGGGCTGAAGCTTTCTTT.

This clonotype has ten or more counts. This chain joins TRBV5-1 and TRBJ2-1; 10 positions match TRBD1. The CDR3 loop spans 12 amino acids. Per germline, CDR1 SGHRS and CDR2 YFSETQ. J was trimmed by 9 bases and V by 4 bases; bases with no gene match: 1. DNA of the CDR3: TGCGCCAGCAGCCGGGACAGGGGTGAGCAGTTCTTC. Encoded protein: CASSRDRGEQFF.

The sample holds many counts of this clonotype. The V call is TRBV12-3 or TRBV12-4, the J call TRBJ1-4; weak D call: TRBD1 (6 bases). The CDR3 length is 15 residues. The germline V and J ends were trimmed by 5 bases and 3 bases, with 13 bases remaining between them. The CDR3 nucleotides are TGTGCCAGCAGTACCAGGGGCTCAGCTAATGAAAAACTGTTTTTT. It yields the protein CASSTRGSANEKLFF.

As to this clonotype: This likely traces to a read error, being one base from a far larger clone. The V and J genes are TRBV7-9 and TRBJ2-1, with 7 bases fitting TRBD2. Per the germline V gene, CDR1 is SEHNR and CDR2 is FQNEAQ (reference sequence). CDR3 length: 13 residues. CDR3 sequence (DNA): TGTGTCAGCAGCTTAGTTCGGGCGGGAGTTCAGTTCTTC. Amino acids: CVSSLVRAGVQFF.

In this sample, this clonotype turned up many times. The CDR3 loop reads CSVEDLDRGNYGYTF. The DNA of the CDR3 is TGCAGCGTTGAAGATTTGGACAGGGGAAACTATGGCTACACCTTC. This chain connects TRBV29-1 to TRBJ1-2, with 9 bases identical to TRBD1. CDR1 and CDR2 from the germline V gene are SQVTM and ANQGSEA. CDR3 size: 15 residues. Germline trimming cut 0 bases from V and 2 bases from J; bases unmatched to any gene: 4. The complete variable domain, with remaining parts taken from reference TRBV29-1 and TRBJ1-2, reads SAVISQKPSRDICQRGTSLTIQCQVDSQVTMMFWYRQQPGQSLTLIATANQGSEATYESGFVIDKFPISRPNLTFSTLTVSNMSPEDSSIYLCSVEDLDRGNYGYTFGSGTRLTVV.

In its sample, this clonotype was seen a few times. V usage is TRBV9 and J usage is TRBJ2-2; D gene ambiguous. Germline loops: CDR1 SGDLS, CDR2 YYNGEE. The CDR3 extends over 16 amino acids. V lost 4 bases and J lost 1, with 14 bases in between. CDR3 amino acids: CASSPRPSMNTGELFF. DNA for the CDR3: TGTGCCAGCAGCCCTAGGCCCAGTATGAACACCGGGGAGCTGTTTTTT.

This clonotype was counted ten times or more. This sequence joins TRBV5-1 and TRBJ1-1, with unresolved D. The germline V and J ends were trimmed by 2 bases and 1 base, with 12 bases remaining between them. Germline CDR1 is SGHRS and CDR2 is YFSETQ. This CDR3 has 15 residues. CDR3 sequence reads: CASSLNAGQNTEAFF. CDR3 coding DNA: TGCGCCAGCAGCTTAAATGCCGGGCAGAACACTGAAGCTTTCTTT.

This clonotype showed up many times. The rearrangement links TRBV7-9 to TRBJ1-4; the D is unclear. The CDR3 has 15 residues. The V gene lost 5 bases and the J gene lost 5 bases, with 15 bases spanning the gap. Germline V gives CDR1 SEHNR, CDR2 FQNEAQ (reference sequence). CDR3 loop: CASSPSPRGNEKLFF. The CDR3 bases are TGTGCCAGCAGCCCCTCACCTCGTGGGAATGAAAAACTGTTTTTT.

This clonotype has more than one count but fewer than ten. The rearrangement joins TRBV7-3 to TRBJ2-5; D may correspond to TRBD1 or TRBD2 (7 bases each). CDR1 and CDR2 (germline): SGHTA, FQGTGA. This CDR3 is built from 16 residues. The germline V and J ends were trimmed by 5 bases and 5 bases, with 21 bases remaining between them. In DNA form, the CDR3 reads TGTGCCAGCAGCCCCCAGGGGGGGGGGGCGGGGGAGACCCAGTACTTC. Translating it yields CASSPQGGGAGETQYF.

This clonotype occurred a few times. This chain connects TRBV30 to TRBJ2-2, with TRBD2 matching over 10 bases. CDR1 and CDR2 (germline): GTSNPN, SVGIG (reference sequence). The CDR3 runs 15 residues. Unmatched junction bases numbered 6, after V lost 1 base and J lost 7 bases. CDR3 DNA: TGTGCCTGGAGTGCTAGCGGGAGCGAGAGCGGGGAGCTGTTTTTT. Residues: CAWSASGSESGELFF.

This clonotype was counted ten times or more. The rearrangement joins TRBV5-1 to TRBJ2-5; 7 nucleotides agree with TRBD1. Losses at the gene ends were 6 bases for V and 5 bases for J; bases not matched to a gene: 7. The CDR3 is 13 amino acids. Germline CDR1 and CDR2: SGHRS and YFSETQ. Here the CDR3 reads CASTDDRVETQYF. The CDR3 bases are TGCGCCAGCACAGATGACAGGGTTGAGACCCAGTACTTC.

This clonotype was seen only a few times. A far larger clone is one nucleotide away, so this likely arose from a read error. The chain combines TRBV2 with TRBJ2-7; D remains ambiguous. This CDR3 comprises 13 residues. The V and J ends lost 2 bases and 7 bases respectively, with 12 bases between them. CDR1 is SNHLY, CDR2 FYNNEI, per germline. The CDR3 region has the DNA TGTGCCAGCAGTGAATATCAACCGAATGAGCAGTACTTC. Amino acids: CASSEYQPNEQYF. Complete variable domain (other parts from reference TRBV2 and TRBJ2-7): EPEVTQTPSHQVTQMGQEVILRCVPISNHLYFYWYRQILGQKVEFLVSFYNNEISEKSEIFDDQFSVERPDGSNFTLKIRSTKLEDSAMYFCASSEYQPNEQYFGPGTRLTVT.

Ten or more counts support this clonotype. The gene calls are TRBV12-3 or TRBV12-4 and TRBJ2-4; the D is unclear. This CDR3 region has 16 residues. Trimming stripped 3 bases from V and 0 bases from J, with 12 bases between. CDR3 loop: CASSFGPKLAKNIQYF. CDR3 DNA: TGTGCCAGCAGTTTTGGGCCCAAATTAGCCAAAAACATTCAGTACTTC.